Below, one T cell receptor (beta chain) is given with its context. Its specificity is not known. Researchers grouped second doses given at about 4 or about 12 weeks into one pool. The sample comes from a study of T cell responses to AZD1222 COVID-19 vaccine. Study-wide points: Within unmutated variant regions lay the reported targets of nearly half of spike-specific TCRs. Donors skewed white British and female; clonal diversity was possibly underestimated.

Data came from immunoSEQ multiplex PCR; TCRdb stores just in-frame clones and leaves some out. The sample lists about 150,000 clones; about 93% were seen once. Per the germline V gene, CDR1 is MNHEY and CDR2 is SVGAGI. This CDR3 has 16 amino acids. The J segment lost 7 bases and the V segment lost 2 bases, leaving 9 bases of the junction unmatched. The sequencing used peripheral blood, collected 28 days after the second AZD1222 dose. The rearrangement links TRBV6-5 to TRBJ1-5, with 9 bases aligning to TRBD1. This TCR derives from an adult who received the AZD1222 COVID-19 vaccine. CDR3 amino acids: CASSYDAGTGRQPQHF. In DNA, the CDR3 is TGTGCCAGCAGTTACGACGCCGGGACAGGGAGGCAGCCCCAGCATTTT.